This note documents a single T cell receptor (beta chain) sequence. Its antigen is not identified. This sample was included in a study of shared clonotypes between healthy human individuals. Study results and caveats: As a rule, naive subsets had a larger estimated richness than memory subsets. Clonotype sharing among donors was thought likely to change with sequencing depth.

In germline, CDR1 is GTSNPN, CDR2 SVGIG (reference sequence). The ends were cut back, 0 bases at V and 3 bases at J, with 11 bases in the middle. The CDR3 consists of 14 residues. Only in-frame clones appear in the TCRdb table, and some are missing; sequencing was by immunoSEQ multiplex PCR. The sample contains millions of clones, just over 90% of which appear only once. The chain links TRBV30 to TRBJ1-2; D is ambiguous. Input material: naive CD4+ T cells from PBMCs. Subset described: CD45RA+ positively selected. The TCR comes from a man between 18 and 29 years old in good health. Some clones in this sample may be carry-over from other donors' samples. The CDR3 sequence is CAWSVNIWYYGYTF. The CDR3 nucleotides are TGTGCCTGGAGTGTAAACATCTGGTACTATGGCTACACCTTC.